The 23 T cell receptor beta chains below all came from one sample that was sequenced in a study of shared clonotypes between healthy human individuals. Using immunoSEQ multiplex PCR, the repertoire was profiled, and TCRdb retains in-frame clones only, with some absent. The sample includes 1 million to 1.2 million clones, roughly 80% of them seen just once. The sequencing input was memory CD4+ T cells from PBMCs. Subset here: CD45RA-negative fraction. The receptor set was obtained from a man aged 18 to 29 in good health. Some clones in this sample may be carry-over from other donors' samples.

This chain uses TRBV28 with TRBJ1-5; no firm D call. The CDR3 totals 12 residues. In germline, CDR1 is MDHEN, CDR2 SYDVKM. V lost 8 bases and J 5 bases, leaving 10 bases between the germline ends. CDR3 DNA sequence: TGTGCCAGCCTAACCCGGGATCAGCCCCAGCATTTT. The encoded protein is CASLTRDQPQHF.

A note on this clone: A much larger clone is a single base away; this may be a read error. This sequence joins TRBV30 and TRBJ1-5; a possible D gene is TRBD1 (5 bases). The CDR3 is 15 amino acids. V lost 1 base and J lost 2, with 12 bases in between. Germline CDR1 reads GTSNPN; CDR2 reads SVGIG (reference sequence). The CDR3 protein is CAWSAPGFGNQPQHF. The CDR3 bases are TGTGCCTGGAGTGCCCCAGGGTTTGGCAATCAGCCCCAGCATTTT.

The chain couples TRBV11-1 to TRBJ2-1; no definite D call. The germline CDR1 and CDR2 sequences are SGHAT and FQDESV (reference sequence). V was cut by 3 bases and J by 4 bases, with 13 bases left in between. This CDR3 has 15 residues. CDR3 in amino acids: CASSFFPARYNEQFF. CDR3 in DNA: TGTGCCAGCAGCTTCTTTCCGGCCCGATACAATGAGCAGTTCTTC. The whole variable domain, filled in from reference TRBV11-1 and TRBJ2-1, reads EAEVAQSPRYKITEKSQAVAFWCDPISGHATLYWYRQILGQGPELLVQFQDESVVDDSQLPKDRFSAERLKGVDSTLKIQPAELGDSAMYLCASSFFPARYNEQFFGPGTRLTVL.

For the CDR3, the DNA is TGTGCCAGCAGCCGACGAGCTGCGAGTTCTAGCGGGACCCACGAGCAGTACTTC. Residues: CASSRRAASSSGTHEQYF. V and J are TRBV7-3 and TRBJ2-7; 9 bases align to TRBD2. The germline CDR1 and CDR2 sequences are SGHTA and FQGTGA. This CDR3 spans 18 amino acids. V lost 5 bases and J lost 5; bases outside the gene matches: 19.

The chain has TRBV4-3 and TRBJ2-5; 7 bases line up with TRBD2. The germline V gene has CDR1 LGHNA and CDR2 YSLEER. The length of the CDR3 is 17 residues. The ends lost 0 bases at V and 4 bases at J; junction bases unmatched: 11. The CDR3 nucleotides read TGCGCCAGCAGCCAAGATCTCCCGGGAGGCGGGGGAGAGACCCAGTACTTC. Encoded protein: CASSQDLPGGGGETQYF.

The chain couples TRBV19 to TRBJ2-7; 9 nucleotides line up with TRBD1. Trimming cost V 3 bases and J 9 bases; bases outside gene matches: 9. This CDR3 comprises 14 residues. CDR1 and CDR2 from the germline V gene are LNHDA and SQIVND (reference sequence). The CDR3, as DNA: TGTGCCAGTAGTATGGGACAGGGATGGAATGGGCAGTACTTC. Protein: CASSMGQGWNGQYF.

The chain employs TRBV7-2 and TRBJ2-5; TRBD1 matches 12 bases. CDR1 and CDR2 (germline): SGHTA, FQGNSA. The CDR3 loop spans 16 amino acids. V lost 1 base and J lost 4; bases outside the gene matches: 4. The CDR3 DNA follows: TGTGCCAGCAGCTTAGTTGGGACAGGGGGCGCAGAGACCCAGTACTTC. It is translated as CASSLVGTGGAETQYF.

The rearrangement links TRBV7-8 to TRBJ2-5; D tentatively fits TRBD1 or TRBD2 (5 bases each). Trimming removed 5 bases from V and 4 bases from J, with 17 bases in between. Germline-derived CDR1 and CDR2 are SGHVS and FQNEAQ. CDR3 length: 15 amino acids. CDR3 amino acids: CASSPGAQILETQYF. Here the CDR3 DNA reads TGTGCCAGCAGCCCCGGGGCGCAGATTCTAGAGACCCAGTACTTC.

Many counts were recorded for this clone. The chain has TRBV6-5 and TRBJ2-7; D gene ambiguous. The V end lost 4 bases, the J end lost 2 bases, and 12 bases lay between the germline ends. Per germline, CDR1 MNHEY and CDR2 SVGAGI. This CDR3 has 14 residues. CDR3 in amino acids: CASSSIDKTYEQYF. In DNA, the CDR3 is TGTGCCAGCAGTTCTATCGACAAGACCTACGAGCAGTACTTC.

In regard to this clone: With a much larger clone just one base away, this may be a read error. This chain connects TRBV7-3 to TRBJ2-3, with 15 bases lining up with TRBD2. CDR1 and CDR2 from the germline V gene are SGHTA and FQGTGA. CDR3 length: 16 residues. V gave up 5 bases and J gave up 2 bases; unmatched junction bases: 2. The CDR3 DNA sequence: TGTGCCAGCAGCCGGACTAGCGGGAGGGCCACAGATACGCAGTATTTT. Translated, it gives CASSRTSGRATDTQYF. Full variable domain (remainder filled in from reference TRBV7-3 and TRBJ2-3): GAGVSQTPSNKVTEKGKYVELRCDPISGHTALYWYRQSLGQGPEFLIYFQGTGAADDSGLPNDRFFAVRPEGSVSTLKIQRTERGDSAVYLCASSRTSGRATDTQYFGPGTRLTVL.

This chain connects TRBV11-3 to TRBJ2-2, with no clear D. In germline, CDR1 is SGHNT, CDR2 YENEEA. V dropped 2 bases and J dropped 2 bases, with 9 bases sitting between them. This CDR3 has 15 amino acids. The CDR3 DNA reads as TGTGCCAGCAGCTTATCTTCTCTTAACACCGGGGAGCTGTTTTTT. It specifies CASSLSSLNTGELFF.

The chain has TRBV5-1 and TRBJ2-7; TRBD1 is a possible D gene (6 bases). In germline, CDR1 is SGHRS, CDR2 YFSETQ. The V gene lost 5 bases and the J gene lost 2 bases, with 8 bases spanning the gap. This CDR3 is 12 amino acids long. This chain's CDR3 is CASRTGTYEQYF. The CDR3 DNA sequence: TGCGCCAGCAGGACAGGCACCTACGAGCAGTACTTC.

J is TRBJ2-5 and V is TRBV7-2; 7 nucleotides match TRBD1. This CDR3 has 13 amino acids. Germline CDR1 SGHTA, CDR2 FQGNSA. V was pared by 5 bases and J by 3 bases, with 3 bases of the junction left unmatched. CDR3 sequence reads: CASSKDREETQYF. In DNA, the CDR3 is TGTGCCAGCAGCAAAGACAGGGAAGAGACCCAGTACTTC.

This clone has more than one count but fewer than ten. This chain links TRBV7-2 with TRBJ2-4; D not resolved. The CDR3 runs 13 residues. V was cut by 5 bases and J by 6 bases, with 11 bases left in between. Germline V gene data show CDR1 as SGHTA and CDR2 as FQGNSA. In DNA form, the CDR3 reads TGTGCCAGCAGCGCGGAGATGAGAAACATTCAGTACTTC. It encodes CASSAEMRNIQYF.

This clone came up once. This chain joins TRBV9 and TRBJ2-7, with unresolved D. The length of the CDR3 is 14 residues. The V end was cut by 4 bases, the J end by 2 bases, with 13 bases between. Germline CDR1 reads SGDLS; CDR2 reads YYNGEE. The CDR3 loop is CASSPDEVAYEQYF. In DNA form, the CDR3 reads TGTGCCAGCAGCCCGGACGAGGTGGCCTACGAGCAGTACTTC.

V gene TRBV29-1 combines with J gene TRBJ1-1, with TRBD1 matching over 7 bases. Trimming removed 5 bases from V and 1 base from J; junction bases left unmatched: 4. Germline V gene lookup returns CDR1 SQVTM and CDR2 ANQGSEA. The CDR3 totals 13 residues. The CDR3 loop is CSVSGGPNTEAFF. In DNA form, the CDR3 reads TGCAGCGTTTCAGGGGGTCCGAACACTGAAGCTTTCTTT. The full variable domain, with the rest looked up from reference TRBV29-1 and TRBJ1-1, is SAVISQKPSRDICQRGTSLTIQCQVDSQVTMMFWYRQQPGQSLTLIATANQGSEATYESGFVIDKFPISRPNLTFSTLTVSNMSPEDSSIYLCSVSGGPNTEAFFGQGTRLTVV.

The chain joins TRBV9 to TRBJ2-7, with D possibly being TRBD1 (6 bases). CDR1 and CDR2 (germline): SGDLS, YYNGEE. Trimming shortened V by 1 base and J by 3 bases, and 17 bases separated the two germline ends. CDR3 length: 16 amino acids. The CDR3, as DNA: TGTGCCAGCAGCGTATCCCCCGGACAGTCCTACTACGAGCAGTACTTC. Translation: CASSVSPGQSYYEQYF.

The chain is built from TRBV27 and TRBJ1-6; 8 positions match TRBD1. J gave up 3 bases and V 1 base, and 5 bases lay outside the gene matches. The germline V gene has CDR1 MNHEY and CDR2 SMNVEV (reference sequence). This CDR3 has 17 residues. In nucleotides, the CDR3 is TGTGCCAGCAGTTTATTAGGGGACAGGTTCTATAATTCACCCCTCCACTTT. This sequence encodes CASSLLGDRFYNSPLHF.

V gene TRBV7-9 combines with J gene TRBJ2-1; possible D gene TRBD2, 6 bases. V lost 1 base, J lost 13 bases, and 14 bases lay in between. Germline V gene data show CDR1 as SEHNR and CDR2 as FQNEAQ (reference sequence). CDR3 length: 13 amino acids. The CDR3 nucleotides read TGTGCCAGCAGCTTAGGGACCGGGAGTCTTCAGTTCTTC. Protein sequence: CASSLGTGSLQFF. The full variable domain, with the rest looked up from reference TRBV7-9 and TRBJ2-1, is DTGVSQNPRHKITKRGQNVTFRCDPISEHNRLYWYRQTLGQGPEFLTYFQNEAQLEKSRLLSDRFSAERPKGSFSTLEIQRTEQGDSAMYLCASSLGTGSLQFFGPGTRLTVL.

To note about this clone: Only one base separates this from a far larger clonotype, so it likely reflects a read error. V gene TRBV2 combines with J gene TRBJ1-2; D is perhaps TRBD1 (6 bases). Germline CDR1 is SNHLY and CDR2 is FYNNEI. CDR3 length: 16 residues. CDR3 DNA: TGTGCCAGCAATGAACTGTCGGGGGCTTTTGGCTATGGCTACACCTTC. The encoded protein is CASNELSGAFGYGYTF.

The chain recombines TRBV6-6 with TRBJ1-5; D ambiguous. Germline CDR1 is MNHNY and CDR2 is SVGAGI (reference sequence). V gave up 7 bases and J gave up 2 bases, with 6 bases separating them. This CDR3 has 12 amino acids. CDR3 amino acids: CASNVGNQPQHF. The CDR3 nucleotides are TGTGCCAGCAATGTCGGCAATCAGCCCCAGCATTTT.

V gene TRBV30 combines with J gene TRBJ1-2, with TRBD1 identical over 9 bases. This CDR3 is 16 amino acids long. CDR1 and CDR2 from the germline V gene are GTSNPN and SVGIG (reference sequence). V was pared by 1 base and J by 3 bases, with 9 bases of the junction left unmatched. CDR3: CAWSGLGTGIYYGYTF. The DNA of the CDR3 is TGTGCCTGGAGTGGGCTAGGGACAGGGATTTACTATGGCTACACCTTC.

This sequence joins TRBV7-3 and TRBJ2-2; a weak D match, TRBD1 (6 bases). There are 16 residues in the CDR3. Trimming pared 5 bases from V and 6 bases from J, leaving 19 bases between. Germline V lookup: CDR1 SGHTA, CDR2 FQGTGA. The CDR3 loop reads CASSLARTALAGELFF. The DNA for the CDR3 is TGTGCCAGCAGCCTCGCCCGGACAGCGTTGGCCGGGGAGCTGTTTTTT.